This TCR beta chain appears in the sequencing data of a study of T cell responses to AZD1222 COVID-19 vaccine. TCRdb keeps only in-frame clones here, not all; method: immunoSEQ multiplex PCR. The sample consists of tens of thousands of clones, about 91% of them appearing once. Sequences were derived from peripheral blood, sampled 28 days after the second AZD1222 dose. This clonotype originated in an adult who received the AZD1222 COVID-19 vaccine.

The CDR3 sequence is CASSLGGLAGARGETQYF. The CDR3 nucleotides are TGTGCCAGCAGCTTGGGCGGACTAGCGGGCGCGAGGGGAGAGACCCAGTACTTC. The rearrangement links TRBV7-9 to TRBJ2-5, with 11 bases aligning to TRBD2. CDR3 length equals 18 residues. Germline V gene lookup returns CDR1 SEHNR and CDR2 FQNEAQ (reference sequence). J gave up 4 bases and V 3 bases, and 13 bases lay outside the gene matches.